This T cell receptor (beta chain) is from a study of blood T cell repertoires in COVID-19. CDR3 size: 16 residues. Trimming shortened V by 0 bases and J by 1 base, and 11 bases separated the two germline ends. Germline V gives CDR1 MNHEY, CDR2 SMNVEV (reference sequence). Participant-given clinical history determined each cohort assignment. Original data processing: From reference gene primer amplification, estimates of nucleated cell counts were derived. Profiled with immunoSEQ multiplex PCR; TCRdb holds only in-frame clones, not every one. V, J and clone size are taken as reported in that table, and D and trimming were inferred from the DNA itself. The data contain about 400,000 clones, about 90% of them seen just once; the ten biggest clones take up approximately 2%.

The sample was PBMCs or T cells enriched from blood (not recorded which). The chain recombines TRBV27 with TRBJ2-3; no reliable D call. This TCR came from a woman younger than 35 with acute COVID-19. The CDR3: CASSLSRIVRTDTQYF. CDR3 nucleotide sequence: TGTGCCAGCAGTTTATCGCGTATTGTGCGCACAGATACGCAGTATTTT.